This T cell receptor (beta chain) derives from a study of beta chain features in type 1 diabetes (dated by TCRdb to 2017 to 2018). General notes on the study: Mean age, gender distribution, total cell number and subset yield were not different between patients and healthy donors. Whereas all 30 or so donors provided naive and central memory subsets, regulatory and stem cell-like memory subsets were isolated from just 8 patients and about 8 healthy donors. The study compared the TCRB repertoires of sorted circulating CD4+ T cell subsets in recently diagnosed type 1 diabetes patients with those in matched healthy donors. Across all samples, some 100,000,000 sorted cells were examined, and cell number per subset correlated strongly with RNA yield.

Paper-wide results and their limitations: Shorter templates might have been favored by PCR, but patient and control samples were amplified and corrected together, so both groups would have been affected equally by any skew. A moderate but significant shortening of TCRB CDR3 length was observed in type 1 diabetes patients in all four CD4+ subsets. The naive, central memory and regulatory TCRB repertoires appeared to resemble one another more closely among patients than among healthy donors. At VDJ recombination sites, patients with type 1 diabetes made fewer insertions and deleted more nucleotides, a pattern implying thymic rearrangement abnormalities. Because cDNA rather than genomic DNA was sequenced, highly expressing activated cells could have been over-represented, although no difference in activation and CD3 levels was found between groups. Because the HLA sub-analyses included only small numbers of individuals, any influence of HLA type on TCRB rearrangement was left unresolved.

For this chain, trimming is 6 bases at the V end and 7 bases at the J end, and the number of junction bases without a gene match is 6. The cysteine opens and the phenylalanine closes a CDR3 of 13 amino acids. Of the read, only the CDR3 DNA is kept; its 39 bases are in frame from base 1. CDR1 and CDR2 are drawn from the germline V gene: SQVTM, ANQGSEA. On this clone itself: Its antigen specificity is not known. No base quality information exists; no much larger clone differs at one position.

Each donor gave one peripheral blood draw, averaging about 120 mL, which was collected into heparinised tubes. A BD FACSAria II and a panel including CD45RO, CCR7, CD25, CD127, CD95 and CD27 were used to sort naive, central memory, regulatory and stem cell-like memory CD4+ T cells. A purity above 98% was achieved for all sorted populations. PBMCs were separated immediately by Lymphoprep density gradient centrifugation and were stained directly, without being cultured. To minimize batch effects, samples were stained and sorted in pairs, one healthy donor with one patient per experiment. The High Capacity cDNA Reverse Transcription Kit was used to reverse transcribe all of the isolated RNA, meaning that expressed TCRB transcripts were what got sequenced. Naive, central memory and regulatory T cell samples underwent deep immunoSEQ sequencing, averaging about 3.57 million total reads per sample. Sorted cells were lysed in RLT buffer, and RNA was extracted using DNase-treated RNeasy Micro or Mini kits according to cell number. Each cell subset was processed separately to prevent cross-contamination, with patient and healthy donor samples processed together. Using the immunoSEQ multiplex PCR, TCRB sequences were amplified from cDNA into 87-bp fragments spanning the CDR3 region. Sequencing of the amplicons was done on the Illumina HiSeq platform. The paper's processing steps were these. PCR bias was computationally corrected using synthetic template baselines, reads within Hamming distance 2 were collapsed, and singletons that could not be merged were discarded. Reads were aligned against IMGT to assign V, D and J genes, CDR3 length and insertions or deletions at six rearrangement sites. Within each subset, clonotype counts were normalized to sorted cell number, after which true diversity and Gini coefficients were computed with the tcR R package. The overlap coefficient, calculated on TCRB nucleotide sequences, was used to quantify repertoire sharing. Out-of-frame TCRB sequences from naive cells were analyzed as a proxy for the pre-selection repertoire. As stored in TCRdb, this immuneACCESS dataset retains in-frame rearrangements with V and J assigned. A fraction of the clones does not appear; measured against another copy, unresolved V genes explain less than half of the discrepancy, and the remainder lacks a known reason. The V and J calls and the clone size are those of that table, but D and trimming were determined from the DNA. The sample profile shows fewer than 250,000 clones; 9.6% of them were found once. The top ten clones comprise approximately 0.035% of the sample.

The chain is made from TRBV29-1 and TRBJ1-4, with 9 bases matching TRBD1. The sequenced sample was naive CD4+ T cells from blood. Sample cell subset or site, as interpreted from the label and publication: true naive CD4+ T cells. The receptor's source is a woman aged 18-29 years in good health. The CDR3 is CSVGQGNTEKLFF. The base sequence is TGCAGCGTGGGACAGGGAAACACTGAAAAACTGTTTTTT.